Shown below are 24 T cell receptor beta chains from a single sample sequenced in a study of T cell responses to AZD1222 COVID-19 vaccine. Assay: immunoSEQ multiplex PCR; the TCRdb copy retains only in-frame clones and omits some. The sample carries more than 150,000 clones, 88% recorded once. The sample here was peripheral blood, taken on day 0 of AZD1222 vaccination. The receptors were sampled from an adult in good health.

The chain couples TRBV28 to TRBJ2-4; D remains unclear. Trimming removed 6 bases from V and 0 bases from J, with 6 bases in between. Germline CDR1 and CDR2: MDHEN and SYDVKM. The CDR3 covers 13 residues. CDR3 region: CASRDLAKNIQYF. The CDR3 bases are TGTGCCAGCAGGGACCTAGCCAAAAACATTCAGTACTTC.

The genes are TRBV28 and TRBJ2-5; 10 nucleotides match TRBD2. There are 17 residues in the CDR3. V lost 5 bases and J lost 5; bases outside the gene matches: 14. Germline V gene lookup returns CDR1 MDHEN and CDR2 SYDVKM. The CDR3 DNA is TGTGCCAGCAGTCCCGGGACTAGCGCCTCGAGGCGGGAGACCCAGTACTTC. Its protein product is CASSPGTSASRRETQYF.

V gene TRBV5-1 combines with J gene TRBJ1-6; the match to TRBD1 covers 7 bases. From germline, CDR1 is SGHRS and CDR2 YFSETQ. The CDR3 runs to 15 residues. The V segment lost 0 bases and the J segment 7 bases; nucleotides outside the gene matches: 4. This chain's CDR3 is CASSLGQGGNSPLHF. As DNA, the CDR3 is TGCGCCAGCAGCTTGGGACAGGGCGGGAATTCACCCCTCCACTTT.

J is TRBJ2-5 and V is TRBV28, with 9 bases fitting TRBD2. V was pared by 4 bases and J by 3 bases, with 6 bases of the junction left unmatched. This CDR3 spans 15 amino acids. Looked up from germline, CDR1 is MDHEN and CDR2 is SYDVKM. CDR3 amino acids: CASSSSGGRKETQYF. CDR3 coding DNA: TGTGCCAGCAGTTCGAGCGGGGGGCGGAAAGAGACCCAGTACTTC.

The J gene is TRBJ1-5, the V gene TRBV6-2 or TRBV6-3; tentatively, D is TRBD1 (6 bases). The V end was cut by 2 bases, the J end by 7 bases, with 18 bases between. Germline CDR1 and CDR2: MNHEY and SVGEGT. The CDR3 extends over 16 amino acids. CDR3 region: CASSYGVRGGRQPQHF. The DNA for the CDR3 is TGTGCCAGCAGTTACGGCGTTAGGGGGGGTAGGCAGCCCCAGCATTTT.

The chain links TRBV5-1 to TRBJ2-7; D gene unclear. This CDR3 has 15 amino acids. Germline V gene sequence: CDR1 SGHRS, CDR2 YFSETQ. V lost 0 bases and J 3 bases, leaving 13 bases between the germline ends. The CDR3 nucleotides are TGCGCCAGCAGCTTGGGTGTTGGCAGCGTCTACGAGCAGTACTTC. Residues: CASSLGVGSVYEQYF.

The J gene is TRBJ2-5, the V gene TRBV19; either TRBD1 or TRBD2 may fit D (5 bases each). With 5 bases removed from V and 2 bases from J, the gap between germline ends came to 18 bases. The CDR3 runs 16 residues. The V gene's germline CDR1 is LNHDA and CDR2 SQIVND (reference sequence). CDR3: CASSFQGRGMQETQYF. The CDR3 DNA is TGTGCCAGTAGTTTCCAGGGCAGAGGGATGCAAGAGACCCAGTACTTC.

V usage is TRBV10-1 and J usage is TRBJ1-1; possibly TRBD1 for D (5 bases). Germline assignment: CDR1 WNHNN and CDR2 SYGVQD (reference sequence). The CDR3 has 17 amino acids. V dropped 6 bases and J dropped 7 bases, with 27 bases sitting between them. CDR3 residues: CASSPVGMGPHVGEAFF. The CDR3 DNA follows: TGCGCCAGCAGCCCTGTGGGGATGGGACCCCATGTAGGTGAAGCTTTCTTT.

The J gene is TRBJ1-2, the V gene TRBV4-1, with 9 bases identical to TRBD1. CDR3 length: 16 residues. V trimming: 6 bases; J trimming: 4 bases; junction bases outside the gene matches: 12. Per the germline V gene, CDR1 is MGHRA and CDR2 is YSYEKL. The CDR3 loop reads CASRKPGQGLPYGYTF. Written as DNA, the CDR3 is TGCGCCAGCAGAAAGCCGGGACAGGGCTTACCCTATGGCTACACCTTC.

CDR3: CASSPPGQGVTYGYTF. The CDR3 region has the DNA TGTGCCAGCAGCCCCCCGGGACAGGGTGTTACCTATGGCTACACCTTC. The chain joins TRBV7-9 to TRBJ1-2; 9 nucleotides match TRBD1. Germline loops: CDR1 SEHNR, CDR2 FQNEAQ (reference sequence). With V trimmed by 5 bases and J by 4 bases, 11 bases remained unmatched. This CDR3 region has 16 residues.

The DNA of the CDR3 is TGTGCCAGCAGTTTTGGCCTCATCAACACTGAAGCTTTCTTT. Protein: CASSFGLINTEAFF. This chain connects TRBV27 to TRBJ1-1; no clear D gene. Germline CDR1 is MNHEY and CDR2 is SMNVEV (reference sequence). V was pared by 3 bases and J by 2 bases, with 10 bases between. The CDR3 loop spans 14 amino acids.

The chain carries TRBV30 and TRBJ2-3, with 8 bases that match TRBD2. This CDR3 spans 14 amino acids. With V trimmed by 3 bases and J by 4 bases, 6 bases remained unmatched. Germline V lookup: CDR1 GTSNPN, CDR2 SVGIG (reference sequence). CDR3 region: CAWRAGGQADTQYF. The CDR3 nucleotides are TGTGCCTGGAGGGCGGGGGGCCAGGCAGATACGCAGTATTTT.

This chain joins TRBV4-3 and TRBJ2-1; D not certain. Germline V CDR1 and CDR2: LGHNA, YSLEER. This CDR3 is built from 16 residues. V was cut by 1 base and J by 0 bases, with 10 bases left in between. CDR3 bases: TGCGCCAGCAGCCAAGTAGCACCGAGCTCCTACAATGAGCAGTTCTTC. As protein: CASSQVAPSSYNEQFF.

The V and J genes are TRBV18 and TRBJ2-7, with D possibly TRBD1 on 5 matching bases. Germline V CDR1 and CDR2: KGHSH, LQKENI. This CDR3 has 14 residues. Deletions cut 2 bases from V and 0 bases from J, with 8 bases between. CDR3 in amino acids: CASSPSTGSYEQYF. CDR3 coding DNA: TGTGCCAGCTCACCATCCACAGGCTCCTACGAGCAGTACTTC.

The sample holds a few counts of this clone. CDR3 residues: CASSLGGSSNQPQHF. In nucleotides, the CDR3 is TGTGCCAGCAGCTTAGGGGGGTCGAGCAATCAGCCCCAGCATTTT. The rearrangement uses TRBV5-8 and TRBJ1-5, with D possibly matching TRBD1 (6 bases). This CDR3 is built from 15 residues. Between the trimmed V and J ends, which lost 2 bases and 1 base, there was a span of 10 bases. Germline V gene lookup returns CDR1 SGHTS and CDR2 YDEGEE.

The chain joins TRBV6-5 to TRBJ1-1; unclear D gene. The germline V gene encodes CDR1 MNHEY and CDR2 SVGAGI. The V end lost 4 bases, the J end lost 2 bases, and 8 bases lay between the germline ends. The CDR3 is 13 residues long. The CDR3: CASSLFSNTEAFF. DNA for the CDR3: TGTGCCAGCAGTTTGTTCAGCAACACTGAAGCTTTCTTT.

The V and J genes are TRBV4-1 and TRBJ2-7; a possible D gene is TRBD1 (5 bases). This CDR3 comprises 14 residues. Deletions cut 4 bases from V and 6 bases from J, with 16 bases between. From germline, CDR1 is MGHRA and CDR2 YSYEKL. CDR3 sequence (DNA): TGCGCCAGCAGCCCCTCTTGGGGCTCCGGCGAGCAGTACTTC. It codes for CASSPSWGSGEQYF.

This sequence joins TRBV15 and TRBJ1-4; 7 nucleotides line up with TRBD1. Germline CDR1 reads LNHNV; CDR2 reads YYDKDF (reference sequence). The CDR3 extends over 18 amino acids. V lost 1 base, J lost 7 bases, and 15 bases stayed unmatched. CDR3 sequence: CATSRGRAEGAYGEKLFF. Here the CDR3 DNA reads TGTGCCACCAGCAGAGGCCGGGCGGAGGGGGCATATGGTGAAAAACTGTTTTTT.

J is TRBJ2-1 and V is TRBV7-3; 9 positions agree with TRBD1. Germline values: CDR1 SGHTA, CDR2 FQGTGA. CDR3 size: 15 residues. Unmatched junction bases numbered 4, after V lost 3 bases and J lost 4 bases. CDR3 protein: CASSLGQGLYNEQFF. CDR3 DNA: TGTGCCAGCAGCTTGGGACAGGGACTTTACAATGAGCAGTTCTTC.

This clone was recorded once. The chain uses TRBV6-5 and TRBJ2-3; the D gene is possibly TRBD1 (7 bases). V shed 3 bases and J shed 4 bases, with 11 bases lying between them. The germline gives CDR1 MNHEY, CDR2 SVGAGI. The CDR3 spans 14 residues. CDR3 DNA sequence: TGTGCCAGCAGTTATCTCAGGGGGGCAGATACGCAGTATTTT. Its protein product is CASSYLRGADTQYF.

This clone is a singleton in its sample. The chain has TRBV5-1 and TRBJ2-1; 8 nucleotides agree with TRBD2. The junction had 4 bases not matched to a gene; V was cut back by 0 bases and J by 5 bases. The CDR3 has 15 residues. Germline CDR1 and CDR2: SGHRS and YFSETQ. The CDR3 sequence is CASSLGSGSHNEQFF. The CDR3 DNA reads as TGCGCCAGCAGCTTGGGCAGCGGGAGCCACAATGAGCAGTTCTTC.

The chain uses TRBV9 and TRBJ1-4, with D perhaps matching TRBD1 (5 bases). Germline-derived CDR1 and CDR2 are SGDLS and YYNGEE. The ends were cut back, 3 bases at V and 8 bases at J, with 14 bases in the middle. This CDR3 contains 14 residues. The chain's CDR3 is CASSGRGFGEKLFF. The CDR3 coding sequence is TGTGCCAGCAGCGGACGGGGGTTTGGAGAAAAACTGTTTTTT.

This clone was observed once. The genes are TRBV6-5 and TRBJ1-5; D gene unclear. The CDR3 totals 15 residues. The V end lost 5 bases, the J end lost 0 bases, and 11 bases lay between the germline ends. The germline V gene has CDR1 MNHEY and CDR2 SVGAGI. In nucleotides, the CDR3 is TGTGCCAGCAGTCCGGGAACCTATAGCAATCAGCCCCAGCATTTT. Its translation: CASSPGTYSNQPQHF.

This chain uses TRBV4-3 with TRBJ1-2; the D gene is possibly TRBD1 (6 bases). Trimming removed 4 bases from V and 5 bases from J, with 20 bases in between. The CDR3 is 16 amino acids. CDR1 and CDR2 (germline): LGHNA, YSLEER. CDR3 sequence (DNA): TGCGCCAGCAGCCTGTTCTCAGGGGAGAGTGGATATGGCTACACCTTC. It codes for CASSLFSGESGYGYTF.